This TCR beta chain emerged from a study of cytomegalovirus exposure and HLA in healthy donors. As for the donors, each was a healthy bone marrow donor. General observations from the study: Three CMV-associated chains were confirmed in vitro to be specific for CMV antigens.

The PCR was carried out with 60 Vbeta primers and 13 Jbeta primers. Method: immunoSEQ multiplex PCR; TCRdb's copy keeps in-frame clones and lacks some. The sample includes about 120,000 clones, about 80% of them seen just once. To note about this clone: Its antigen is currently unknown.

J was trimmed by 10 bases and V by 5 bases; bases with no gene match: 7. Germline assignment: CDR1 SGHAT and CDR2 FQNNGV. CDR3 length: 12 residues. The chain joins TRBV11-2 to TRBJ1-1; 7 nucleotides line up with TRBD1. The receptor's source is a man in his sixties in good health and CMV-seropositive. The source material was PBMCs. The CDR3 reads CASSAGGFSAFF. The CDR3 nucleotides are TGTGCCAGCAGCGCAGGGGGGTTTTCAGCTTTCTTT.